The 31 T cell receptor beta chains listed next were all sequenced from one sample in a study of cytomegalovirus exposure and HLA in healthy donors. The PCR was carried out with 60 Vbeta primers and 13 Jbeta primers. Clones were sequenced by immunoSEQ multiplex PCR, and TCRdb holds only the in-frame ones, with some missing. The sample includes 75,000 to 95,000 clones. Sequenced sample: PBMCs. The receptors shown here come from a girl between 10 and 17 years old in good health and CMV-seropositive.

The V call is TRBV6-5, the J call TRBJ2-7, with 8 bases identical to TRBD1. The CDR3 is 14 amino acids. Germline V gene sequence: CDR1 MNHEY, CDR2 SVGAGI. V was clipped by 10 bases and J by 2 bases; unmatched bases: 10. CDR3 protein: CATETGAHAYEQYF. The CDR3 coding sequence is TGTGCCACCGAGACAGGGGCCCACGCCTACGAGCAGTACTTC.

The rearrangement uses TRBV4-3 and TRBJ2-2; D perhaps matches TRBD2 (7 bases). Germline V gives CDR1 LGHNA, CDR2 YSLEER. The CDR3 is made up of 17 amino acids. V lost 1 base, J lost 5 bases, and 17 bases lay in between. The CDR3 DNA follows: TGCGCCAGCAGCCAAGTTATGGGGGGGCGGGAAACCGGGGAGCTGTTTTTT. It specifies CASSQVMGGRETGELFF.

The genes are TRBV5-6 and TRBJ2-7, with D maybe TRBD2 (6 bases). Germline CDR1 is SGHDT and CDR2 is YYEEEE. The V end was cut by 1 base, the J end by 7 bases, with 15 bases between. The CDR3 consists of 14 residues. The CDR3 DNA is TGTGCCAGCAGCTTGTATCAGGGACTGCGAGAGCAGTACTTC. This translates into CASSLYQGLREQYF.

The chain recombines TRBV6-1 with TRBJ1-3; 7 bases agree with TRBD1. The junction had 3 bases not matched to a gene; V was cut back by 1 base and J by 0 bases. Germline CDR1 is MNHNS and CDR2 is SASEGT. CDR3 length: 16 residues. The CDR3 sequence is CASSEGTGHSGNTIYF. Here the CDR3 DNA reads TGTGCCAGCAGTGAAGGGACAGGACACTCTGGAAACACCATATATTTT.

The chain combines TRBV7-9 with TRBJ2-2; 10 bases line up with TRBD1. This CDR3 spans 16 amino acids. Germline assignment: CDR1 SEHNR and CDR2 FQNEAQ (reference sequence). The trim removed 5 bases at V and 4 bases at J, leaving 7 bases unmatched. CDR3 sequence (DNA): TGTGCCAGCAGCAAATGGACAGGGGGTTTCACCGGGGAGCTGTTTTTT. Its translation: CASSKWTGGFTGELFF.

The rearrangement uses TRBV6-6 and TRBJ1-1; no clear D gene. The germline CDR1 and CDR2 sequences are MNHNY and SVGAGI (reference sequence). This CDR3 region has 13 residues. Trimming removed 7 bases at V and 4 bases at J, with 13 bases between. The CDR3 region has the DNA TGTGCCAGCACCGATGGAGGTGGCACTGAAGCTTTCTTT. Its protein product is CASTDGGGTEAFF.

The chain combines TRBV5-4 with TRBJ2-7, with TRBD1 matching 8 bases. V shed 0 bases and J 6 bases; nucleotides not matched to a gene: 5. Germline V gene sequence: CDR1 SGHNT, CDR2 YYREEE (reference sequence). This CDR3 contains 14 residues. As DNA, the CDR3 is TGTGCCAGCAGCTTGGGTTCAGGGGGCCTCGAGCAGTACGTC. Its translation is CASSLGSGGLEQYV.

This chain's CDR3 is CASSLTVSTDTQYF. Written as DNA, the CDR3 is TGTGCCAGCAGTTTGACAGTTAGCACAGATACGCAGTATTTT. This rearrangement joins TRBV27 to TRBJ2-3, with a possible D match to TRBD1 (5 bases). Per germline, CDR1 MNHEY and CDR2 SMNVEV (reference sequence). This CDR3 region has 14 residues. Trimming pared 3 bases from V and 0 bases from J, leaving 7 bases between.

The chain uses TRBV7-2 and TRBJ1-2, with 7 bases matching TRBD1. Germline assignment: CDR1 SGHTA and CDR2 FQGNSA. This CDR3 has 13 amino acids. Unmatched junction bases numbered 7, after V lost 4 bases and J lost 8 bases. The CDR3 DNA sequence: TGTGCCAGCAGCTCGACAGGGTTCGGAGGCTACACCTTC. It is translated as CASSSTGFGGYTF.

The chain combines TRBV28 with TRBJ2-7; 7 nucleotides line up with TRBD1. This CDR3 has 14 residues. The junction had 6 bases not matched to a gene; V was cut back by 5 bases and J by 2 bases. In germline, CDR1 is MDHEN, CDR2 SYDVKM. The CDR3 spells CASSPADRAYEQYV. CDR3 DNA sequence: TGTGCCAGCAGTCCGGCTGACAGGGCCTACGAGCAGTACGTC.

The V and J genes are TRBV4-1 and TRBJ2-7; D perhaps matches TRBD1 (6 bases). The CDR3 contains 16 residues. Germline V CDR1 and CDR2: MGHRA, YSYEKL. The germline V and J ends were trimmed by 0 bases and 3 bases, with 15 bases remaining between them. CDR3 loop: CASSQDLGTRVYEQYF. The CDR3 DNA follows: TGCGCCAGCAGCCAAGACCTCGGGACACGGGTCTACGAGCAGTACTTC.

CDR3 sequence reads: CASSSGTSGSSYEQYF. CDR3 in DNA: TGTGCCAGCAGCTCCGGGACTAGCGGCAGCTCCTACGAGCAGTACTTC. This chain joins TRBV13 and TRBJ2-7; TRBD2 aligns across 11 bases. J lost 0 bases, V lost 4 bases, and 5 bases had no gene match. CDR3 size: 16 residues. Germline V lookup: CDR1 PRHDT, CDR2 FYEKMQ (reference sequence).

The chain joins TRBV4-2 to TRBJ2-1, with D possibly TRBD1 on 5 matching bases. The CDR3 consists of 15 residues. Trimming stripped 0 bases from V and 6 bases from J, with 12 bases between. Germline V CDR1 and CDR2: LGHNA, YNFKEQ. CDR3 coding DNA: TGTGCCAGCAGCCAAGATCAAGGGGCCCTCAATGAGCAGTTCTTC. Translation gives CASSQDQGALNEQFF.

The chain couples TRBV13 to TRBJ2-3; 7 bases line up with TRBD2. The CDR3 is 15 amino acids. Germline CDR1 and CDR2: PRHDT and FYEKMQ (reference sequence). Unmatched junction bases numbered 6, after V lost 4 bases and J lost 2 bases. CDR3 loop: CASSSSGAFTDTQYF. As DNA, the CDR3 is TGTGCCAGCAGCTCGAGCGGGGCTTTCACAGATACGCAGTATTTT.

This chain connects TRBV28 to TRBJ1-4, with unresolved D. The CDR3 sequence is 13 residues long. The germline V gene encodes CDR1 MDHEN and CDR2 SYDVKM. Trimming pared 3 bases from V and 8 bases from J, leaving 10 bases between. The CDR3 DNA follows: TGTGCCAGCAGTTTCCCGAATAGCGAAAAACTGTTTTTT. Protein product: CASSFPNSEKLFF.

The rearrangement joins TRBV25-1 to TRBJ2-3; 12 bases align to TRBD2. With 3 bases clipped from V and 2 bases from J, the junction kept 3 bases outside the gene matches. This CDR3 spans 16 amino acids. Germline V CDR1 and CDR2: MGHDK, SYGVNS. CDR3 coding DNA: TGTGCCAGCAGTGAGCTAGCGGGAGGGAACACAGATACGCAGTATTTT. Translation gives CASSELAGGNTDTQYF.

The rearrangement uses TRBV4-2 and TRBJ2-4; TRBD2 aligns across 8 bases. This CDR3 contains 17 residues. Germline V lookup: CDR1 LGHNA, CDR2 YNFKEQ. Losses at the gene ends were 0 bases for V and 0 bases for J; bases not matched to a gene: 4. CDR3 in amino acids: CASSQELAGLAKNIQYF. CDR3 DNA sequence: TGTGCCAGCAGCCAAGAGCTAGCGGGTTTAGCCAAAAACATTCAGTACTTC.

This chain joins TRBV9 and TRBJ1-1, with 10 bases lining up with TRBD1. With V trimmed by 0 bases and J by 10 bases, 9 bases remained unmatched. CDR1 is SGDLS and CDR2 is YYNGEE in the germline V gene. The CDR3 loop spans 15 amino acids. The CDR3 here is CASSVDLGGQGPAFF. CDR3 DNA: TGTGCCAGCAGCGTAGATTTGGGGGGACAGGGGCCAGCTTTCTTT.

The chain carries TRBV28 and TRBJ2-3, with 9 bases lining up with TRBD2. Germline trimming cut 3 bases from V and 2 bases from J; bases unmatched to any gene: 9. The CDR3 is 17 residues long. The germline gives CDR1 MDHEN, CDR2 SYDVKM. The CDR3 spells CASSLPMVAGATDTQYF. The CDR3 DNA reads TGTGCCAGCAGTTTGCCTATGGTAGCGGGGGCCACAGATACGCAGTATTTT.

V gene TRBV10-1 combines with J gene TRBJ2-7; D not resolved. Looked up from germline, CDR1 is WNHNN and CDR2 is SYGVQD (reference sequence). The CDR3 length is 14 residues. V was shortened by 3 bases and J by 4 bases, with 13 bases between the two germline ends. The CDR3: CASSEVGFRYEQYF. CDR3 nucleotides: TGCGCCAGCAGTGAAGTCGGGTTCCGGTACGAGCAGTACTTC.

The CDR3 DNA reads as TGTGCCAGCAGCTTGAGTCGGGAGACCCAGTACTTC. It codes for CASSLSRETQYF. The rearrangement uses TRBV5-8 and TRBJ2-5; D is unresolved. CDR1 is SGHTS, CDR2 YDEGEE, per germline. CDR3 length: 12 amino acids. Trimming shortened V by 1 base and J by 5 bases, and 6 bases separated the two germline ends.

This sequence joins TRBV5-4 and TRBJ2-1; D might be TRBD2 (6 bases). Trimming took off 4 bases at V and 8 bases at J, with 16 bases between the two ends. The CDR3 consists of 14 residues. The germline CDR1 and CDR2 sequences are SGHNT and YYREEE (reference sequence). The CDR3 region has the DNA TGTGCCAGCAGCGGGAGGAAAGGGAATGATGAGCAGTTCTTC. Protein: CASSGRKGNDEQFF. The whole variable domain, remainder taken from reference TRBV5-4 and TRBJ2-1, is ETGVTQSPTHLIKTRGQQVTLRCSSQSGHNTVSWYQQALGQGPQFIFQYYREEENGRGNFPPRFSGLQFPNYSSELNVNALELDDSALYLCASSGRKGNDEQFFGPGTRLTVL.

The chain carries TRBV6-5 and TRBJ1-1, with TRBD1 as a possible D gene (6 bases). CDR1 is MNHEY and CDR2 is SVGAGI in the germline V gene. The CDR3 loop spans 15 amino acids. The V end lost 2 bases, the J end lost 7 bases, and 17 bases lay between the germline ends. This CDR3 is CASSYRLTGRNEAFF. CDR3 nucleotide sequence: TGTGCCAGCAGTTACCGATTGACAGGAAGAAATGAAGCTTTCTTT.

V usage is TRBV9 and J usage is TRBJ2-6, with 8 nucleotides matching TRBD2. V lost 3 bases to trimming and J lost 0 bases; unmatched junction nucleotides: 8. CDR1 and CDR2 from the germline V gene are SGDLS and YYNGEE. The CDR3 is 18 residues long. As DNA, the CDR3 is TGTGCCAGCAGCGAAATCAGCGGGGGAGGCTCTGGGGCCAACGTCCTGACTTTC. Its protein product is CASSEISGGGSGANVLTF.

V gene TRBV14 combines with J gene TRBJ2-7; 8 bases match TRBD2. Germline trimming cut 1 base from V and 6 bases from J; bases unmatched to any gene: 8. Germline V gene data show CDR1 as SGHDN and CDR2 as FVKESK. The CDR3 has 15 residues. CDR3 residues: CASSQVGGVRVEQYF. The DNA of the CDR3 is TGTGCCAGCAGCCAAGTCGGGGGGGTACGTGTCGAGCAGTACTTC.

The chain links TRBV6-1 to TRBJ2-7; D may be TRBD1 (6 bases). The CDR3 has 15 residues. The germline CDR1 and CDR2 sequences are MNHNS and SASEGT. Trimming pared 1 base from V and 6 bases from J, leaving 16 bases between. The DNA for the CDR3 is TGTGCCAGCAGTGAAGATATAGGGGGTTTTCTCGAGCAGTACTTC. It encodes CASSEDIGGFLEQYF.

The chain combines TRBV27 with TRBJ1-2; possible D gene TRBD1, 5 bases. Germline-derived CDR1 and CDR2 are MNHEY and SMNVEV (reference sequence). The CDR3 is 15 residues long. Deletions cut 0 bases from V and 4 bases from J, with 12 bases between. The CDR3, as DNA: TGTGCCAGCAGTTTATCTGTATCGGGGGGCTATGGCTACACCTTC. Protein: CASSLSVSGGYGYTF.

The chain recombines TRBV18 with TRBJ1-4; TRBD1 aligns across 9 bases. J gave up 8 bases and V 4 bases, and 5 bases lay outside the gene matches. Germline V lookup: CDR1 KGHSH, CDR2 LQKENI. CDR3 length equals 14 residues. The CDR3 sequence: CASSRDRVEEKLFF. The CDR3 coding sequence is TGTGCCAGCTCACGGGACAGGGTTGAGGAAAAACTGTTTTTT.

The chain joins TRBV7-9 to TRBJ1-6; D might be TRBD1 (5 bases). V was cut by 2 bases and J by 7 bases, with 9 bases left in between. The germline V gene has CDR1 SEHNR and CDR2 FQNEAQ (reference sequence). The CDR3 spans 14 residues. This chain's CDR3 is CASSLLGENSPLHF. Here the CDR3 DNA reads TGTGCCAGCAGCTTATTAGGGGAAAATTCACCCCTCCACTTT.

V gene TRBV11-3 combines with J gene TRBJ1-1, with D possibly being TRBD1 (6 bases). From germline, CDR1 is SGHNT and CDR2 YENEEA. V was clipped by 3 bases and J by 2 bases, with 16 bases between them. The length of the CDR3 is 16 residues. CDR3 sequence (DNA): TGTGCCAGCAGCTTCGGCCGGGGGGCTTTTAACACTGAAGCTTTCTTT. Amino acids: CASSFGRGAFNTEAFF.

V usage is TRBV4-3 and J usage is TRBJ2-3; 9 bases map to TRBD2. Per germline, CDR1 LGHNA and CDR2 YSLEER. Losses at the gene ends were 0 bases for V and 5 bases for J; bases not matched to a gene: 6. CDR3 length: 16 residues. The CDR3 coding sequence is TGCGCCAGCAGCCAAGATACTAGCGGGTTCGTAGATACGCAGTATTTT. It translates to CASSQDTSGFVDTQYF.